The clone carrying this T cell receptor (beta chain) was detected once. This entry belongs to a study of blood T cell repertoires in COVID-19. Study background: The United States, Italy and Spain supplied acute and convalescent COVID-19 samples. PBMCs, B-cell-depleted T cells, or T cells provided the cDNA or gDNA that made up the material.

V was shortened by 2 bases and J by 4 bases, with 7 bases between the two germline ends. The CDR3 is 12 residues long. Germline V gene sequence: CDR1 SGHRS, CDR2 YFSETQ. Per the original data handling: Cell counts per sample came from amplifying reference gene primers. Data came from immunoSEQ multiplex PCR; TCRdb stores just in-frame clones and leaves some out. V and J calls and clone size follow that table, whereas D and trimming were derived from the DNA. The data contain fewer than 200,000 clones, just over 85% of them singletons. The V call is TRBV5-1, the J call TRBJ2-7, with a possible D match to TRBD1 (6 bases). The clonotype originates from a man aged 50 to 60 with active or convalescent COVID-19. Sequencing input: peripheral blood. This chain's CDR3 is CASSFGQYEQYF. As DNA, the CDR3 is TGCGCCAGCAGCTTCGGACAGTACGAGCAGTACTTC. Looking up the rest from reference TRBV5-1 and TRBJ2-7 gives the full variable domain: KAGVTQTPRYLIKTRGQQVTLSCSPISGHRSVSWYQQTPGQGLQFLFEYFSETQRNKGNFPGRFSGRQFSNSRSEMNVSTLELGDSALYLCASSFGQYEQYFGPGTRLTVT.